This T cell receptor beta chain was found in a study of OX40 agonist ivuxolimab in advanced cancers. The table lists this clone with a count of one. This CDR3 is 16 amino acids long. With 4 bases clipped from V and 3 bases from J, the junction kept 10 bases outside the gene matches. Germline V gene sequence: CDR1 SEHNR, CDR2 FQNEAQ (reference sequence). The protocol was immunoSEQ multiplex PCR, while the TCRdb copy is restricted to in-frame clones and leaves out a portion. The table includes about 71,000 clones, about nine tenths detected once. This sequence was found in an adult with an advanced solid tumor such as melanoma, head and neck, liver or kidney cancer. The sequenced sample was CD4+ or CD8+ T cells sorted from blood, obtained in a trial of the OX40 agonist ivuxolimab. This chain links TRBV7-9 with TRBJ1-1, with TRBD1 matching over 8 bases. The CDR3 DNA sequence: TGTGCCAGCAGCTCAGGGGGCAGGGACGCGCACACTGAAGCTTTCTTT. This translates into CASSSGGRDAHTEAFF.